The source of this TCR beta chain is a study of cytomegalovirus exposure and HLA in healthy donors. Whole-study context: Per a later analysis, the 666 first-cohort and 100 to 150 validation repertoires shared one platform.

It was the approximately 120-subject validation cohort, separate from the 666-subject first cohort, to which the donors belonged. Regarding this clone: Its antigen is unknown.

Sequenced by immunoSEQ multiplex PCR; TCRdb stores in-frame clones only, minus some. The sample shows 65,000 or so clones, about 91% of them seen only once. The CDR3 sequence is 15 residues long. With 3 bases clipped from V and 1 base from J, the junction kept 5 bases outside the gene matches. From germline, CDR1 is MNHEY and CDR2 SMNVEV (reference sequence). Study-wide results and limits: The finding came from a later analysis; first-cohort TCR clusters tended to co-occur in the approximately 120 validation repertoires. Most observed TCR sequences were rare, whereas some public TCRs were detected in many donors.

V usage is TRBV27 and J usage is TRBJ1-1, with 7 positions matching TRBD1. The TCR originated in a woman younger than 30 in good health and CMV-seronegative. Sequenced material: PBMCs. CDR3: CASSFEGAENTEAFF. In nucleotides, the CDR3 is TGTGCCAGCAGTTTTGAGGGGGCGGAGAACACTGAAGCTTTCTTT.